This T cell receptor beta chain was retrieved from a study of T cells in Graves' hyperthyroidism and ophthalmopathy. RNA transcripts were the template for amplifying TCR beta CDR3 regions. The TCR CDR3 first-round RT-PCR relied on the HTBI primer set. TCRdb re-called the multiplex PCR reads with MiXCR, one entry per CDR3 protein. The sample holds around 400,000 distinct CDR3 sequences, 15% to 18% seen once. In patients aged 18 to 65, hyperthyroidism was newly diagnosed, with duration under 2 months. Patients were excluded for uncontrolled infection, other autoimmune disease, pregnancy or lactation. Clinicians diagnosed patients from clinical symptoms, serum thyroxine and TRAb, thyroid ultrasound and orbital computed tomography. Using about 10 ml of fresh peripheral blood, PBMCs were prepared. The germline V gene has CDR1 SEHNR and CDR2 FQNEAQ (reference sequence). V dropped 5 bases and J dropped 4 bases, with 8 bases sitting between them. This CDR3 is built from 12 residues.

This chain joins TRBV7-9 and TRBJ1-2; D is unresolved. The source is a woman between 18 and 29 years old with Graves' hyperthyroidism that later progressed to Graves' ophthalmopathy. The source material was blood. Written as DNA, the CDR3 is TGTGCCAGCAGCCCTGGGTTCTATGGCTACACCTTC. Amino acid sequence: CASSPGFYGYTF.